This TCR beta chain was sequenced for a study of T cell clonotyping in hematopoietic cell transplantation. Study-level findings and limits: Few recipient clonotypes overlapped donors; over 95% were de novo at given depth.

CDR1 MGHRA and CDR2 YSYEKL come from the germline V gene. The V and J ends lost 1 base and 10 bases, in that order; junction bases with no gene match: 13. The CDR3 spans 17 residues. TCRdb's copy holds only in-frame clones and misses some; the assay was immunoSEQ multiplex PCR. The table has approximately 20,000 clones, 79% seen once. About this clone: The antigen is undetermined.

The chain employs TRBV4-1 and TRBJ2-1; 10 bases line up with TRBD1. The sequenced sample consisted of peripheral blood mononuclear cells. This TCR was sampled from a man between 60 and 70 years old in good health. Some clones in this sample may be carry-over from other donors' samples. In DNA, the CDR3 is TGCGCCAGCAGCCAAGGGCTAAGCCGGGACAGGGGTGGGGAGCAGTTCTTC. Protein: CASSQGLSRDRGGEQFF.